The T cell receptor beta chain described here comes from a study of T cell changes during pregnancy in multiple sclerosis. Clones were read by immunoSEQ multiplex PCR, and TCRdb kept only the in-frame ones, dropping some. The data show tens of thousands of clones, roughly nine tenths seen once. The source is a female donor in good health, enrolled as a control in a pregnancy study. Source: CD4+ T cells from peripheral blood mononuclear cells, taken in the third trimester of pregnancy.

The CDR3 loop is CASSLGTSSDTQYF. The CDR3 nucleotides read TGTGCCAGCAGCCTTGGGACTTCCTCAGATACGCAGTATTTT. The chain links TRBV11-3 to TRBJ2-3, with D tentatively TRBD2 (6 bases). This CDR3 is built from 14 residues. V was clipped by 5 bases and J by 4 bases, with 13 bases between them. Germline CDR1 reads SGHNT; CDR2 reads YENEEA. Together with reference TRBV11-3 and TRBJ2-3, the CDR3 gives the full variable domain: EAGVVQSPRYKIIEKKQPVAFWCNPISGHNTLYWYLQNLGQGPELLIRYENEEAVDDSQLPKDRFSAERLKGVDSTLKIQPAELGDSAVYLCASSLGTSSDTQYFGPGTRLTVL.